Sequencing of this TCR beta chain was carried out in a study of blood T cells in healthy people across ages. This CDR3 has 13 residues. From germline, CDR1 is ENHRY and CDR2 SYGVKD. A second roughly 7 to 11 cycle PCR used barcoded and J-beta primers. TCRdb redid the calling of the 5' RACE reads with MiXCR, one entry per CDR3 protein. The sample contains about a million distinct CDR3 sequences, around two fifths of which appear only once. Sequenced input: blood. The V gene is TRBV10-3, the J gene TRBJ2-5; 8 bases match TRBD1. Judging by the DNA end, TRBJ2-7 fits better; the J call may be wrong. This TCR came from a young man in good health. The CDR3 nucleotides read TGTGCCATCAAACAGGGGGAAGCTTACGAGCAGTACTTC. Protein sequence: CAIKQGEAYEQYF.